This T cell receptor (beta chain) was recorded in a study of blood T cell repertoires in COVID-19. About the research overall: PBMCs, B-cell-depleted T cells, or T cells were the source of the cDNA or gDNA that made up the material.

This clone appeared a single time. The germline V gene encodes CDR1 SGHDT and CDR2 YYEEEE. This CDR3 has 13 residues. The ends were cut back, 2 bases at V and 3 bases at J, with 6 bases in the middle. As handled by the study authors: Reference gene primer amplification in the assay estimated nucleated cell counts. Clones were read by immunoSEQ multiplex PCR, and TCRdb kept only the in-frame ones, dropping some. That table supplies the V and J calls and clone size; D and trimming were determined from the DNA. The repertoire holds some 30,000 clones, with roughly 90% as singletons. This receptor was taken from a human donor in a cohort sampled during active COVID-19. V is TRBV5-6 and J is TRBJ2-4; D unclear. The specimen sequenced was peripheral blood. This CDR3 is CASSLRYKNIQYF. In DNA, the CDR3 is TGTGCCAGCAGCTTACGGTACAAAAACATTCAGTACTTC.